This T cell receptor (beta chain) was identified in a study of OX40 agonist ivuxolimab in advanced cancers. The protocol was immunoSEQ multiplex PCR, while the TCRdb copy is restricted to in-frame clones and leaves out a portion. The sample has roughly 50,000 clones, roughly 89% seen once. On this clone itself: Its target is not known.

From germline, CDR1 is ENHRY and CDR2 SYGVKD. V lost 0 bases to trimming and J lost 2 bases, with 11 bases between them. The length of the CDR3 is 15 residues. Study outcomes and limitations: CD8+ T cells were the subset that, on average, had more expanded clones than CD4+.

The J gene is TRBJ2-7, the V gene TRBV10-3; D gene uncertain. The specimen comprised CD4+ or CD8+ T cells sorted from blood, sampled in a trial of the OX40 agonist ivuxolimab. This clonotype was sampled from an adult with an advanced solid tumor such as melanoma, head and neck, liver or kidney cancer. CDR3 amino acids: CAISESVGGTYEQYF. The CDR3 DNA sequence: TGTGCCATCAGTGAGTCCGTGGGCGGAACCTACGAGCAGTACTTC.